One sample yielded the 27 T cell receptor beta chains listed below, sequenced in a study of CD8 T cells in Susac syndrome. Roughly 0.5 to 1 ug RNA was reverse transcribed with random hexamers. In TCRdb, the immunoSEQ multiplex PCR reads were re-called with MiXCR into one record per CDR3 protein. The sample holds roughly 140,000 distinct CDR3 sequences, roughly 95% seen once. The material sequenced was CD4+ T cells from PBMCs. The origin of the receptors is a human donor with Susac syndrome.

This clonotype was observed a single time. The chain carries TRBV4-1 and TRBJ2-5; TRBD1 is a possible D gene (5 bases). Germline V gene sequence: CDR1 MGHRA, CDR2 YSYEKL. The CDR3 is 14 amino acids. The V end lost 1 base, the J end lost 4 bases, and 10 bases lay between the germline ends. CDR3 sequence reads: CASSQGGAGETQYF. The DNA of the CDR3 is TGCGCCAGCAGCCAAGGGGGCGCAGGAGAGACCCAGTACTTC.

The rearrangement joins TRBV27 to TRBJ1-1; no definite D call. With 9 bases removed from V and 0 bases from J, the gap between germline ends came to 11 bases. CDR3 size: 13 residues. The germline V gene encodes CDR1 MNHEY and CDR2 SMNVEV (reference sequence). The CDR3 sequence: CASRSHMNTEAFF. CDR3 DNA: TGTGCCAGTCGATCCCACATGAACACTGAAGCTTTCTTT.

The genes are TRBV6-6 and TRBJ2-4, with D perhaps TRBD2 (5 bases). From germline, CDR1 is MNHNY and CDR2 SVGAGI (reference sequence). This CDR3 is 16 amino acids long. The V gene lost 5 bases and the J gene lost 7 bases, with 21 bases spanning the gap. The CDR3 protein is CASSPASPGGGNIQYF. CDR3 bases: TGTGCCAGCAGTCCCGCGAGCCCAGGAGGCGGGAACATTCAGTACTTC.

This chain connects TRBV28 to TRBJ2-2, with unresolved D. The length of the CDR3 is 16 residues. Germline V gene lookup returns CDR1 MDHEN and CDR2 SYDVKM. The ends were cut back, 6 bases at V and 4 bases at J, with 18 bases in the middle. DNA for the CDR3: TGTGCCAGCAGCCCCGTTGGTTTGGTCCGCACCGGGGAGCTGTTTTTT. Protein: CASSPVGLVRTGELFF.

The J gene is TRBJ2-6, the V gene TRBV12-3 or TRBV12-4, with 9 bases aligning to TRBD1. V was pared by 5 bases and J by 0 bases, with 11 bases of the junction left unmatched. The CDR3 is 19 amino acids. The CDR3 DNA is TGTGCCAGCAGTGGCTTACCGGGACAGGGAAGCTCTGGGGCCAACGTCCTGACTTTC. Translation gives CASSGLPGQGSSGANVLTF.

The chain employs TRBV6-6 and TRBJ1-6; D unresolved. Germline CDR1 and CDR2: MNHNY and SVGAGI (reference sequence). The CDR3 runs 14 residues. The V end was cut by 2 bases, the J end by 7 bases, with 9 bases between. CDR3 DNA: TGTGCCAGCAGTTACAGATCAACAAATTCACCCCTCCACTTT. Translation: CASSYRSTNSPLHF.

CDR3 sequence: CASSPRGSPSNTGELFF. The DNA of the CDR3 is TGTGCCAGCAGTCCCCGGGGTAGTCCCTCGAACACCGGGGAGCTGTTTTTT. This chain uses TRBV28 with TRBJ2-2, with D possibly TRBD2 on 5 matching bases. V was cut by 5 bases and J by 0 bases, with 16 bases left in between. This CDR3 is 17 amino acids long. Germline V gene lookup returns CDR1 MDHEN and CDR2 SYDVKM.

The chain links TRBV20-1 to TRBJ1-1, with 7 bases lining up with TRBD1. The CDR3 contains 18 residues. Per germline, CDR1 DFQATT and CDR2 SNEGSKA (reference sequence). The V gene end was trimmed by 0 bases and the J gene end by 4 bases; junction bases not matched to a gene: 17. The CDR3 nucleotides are TGCAGTGCTAGAGATCCTTGGTTGACAGGGAGGGTGGGCACTGAAGCTTTCTTT. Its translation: CSARDPWLTGRVGTEAFF.

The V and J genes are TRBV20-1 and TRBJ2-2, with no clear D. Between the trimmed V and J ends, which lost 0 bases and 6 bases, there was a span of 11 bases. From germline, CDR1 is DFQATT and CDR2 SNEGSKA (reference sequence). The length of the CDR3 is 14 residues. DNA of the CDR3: TGCAGTGCTAGAGAAGATTTGGGTTCCGGGGAGCTGTTTTTT. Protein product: CSAREDLGSGELFF.

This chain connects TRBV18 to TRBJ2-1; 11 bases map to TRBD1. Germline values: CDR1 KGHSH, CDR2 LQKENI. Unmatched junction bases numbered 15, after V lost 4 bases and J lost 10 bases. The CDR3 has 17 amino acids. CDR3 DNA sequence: TGTGCCAGCTCACTCTTCCCATCCGGGACAGGGGGTATCGAGCAGTTCTTC. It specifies CASSLFPSGTGGIEQFF. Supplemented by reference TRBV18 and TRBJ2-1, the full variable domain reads NAGVMQNPRHLVRRRGQEARLRCSPMKGHSHVYWYRQLPEEGLKFMVYLQKENIIDESGMPKERFSAEFPKEGPSILRIQQVVRGDSAAYFCASSLFPSGTGGIEQFFGPGTRLTVL.

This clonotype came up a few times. Here the CDR3 DNA reads TGTGCCAGTCTCGGGGCGGAGGAGACCCAGTACTTC. This sequence encodes CASLGAEETQYF. The chain carries TRBV12-3 or TRBV12-4 and TRBJ2-5; D may be TRBD1 or TRBD2 (5 bases each). V lost 9 bases, J lost 5 bases, and 13 bases lay in between. This CDR3 region has 12 residues.

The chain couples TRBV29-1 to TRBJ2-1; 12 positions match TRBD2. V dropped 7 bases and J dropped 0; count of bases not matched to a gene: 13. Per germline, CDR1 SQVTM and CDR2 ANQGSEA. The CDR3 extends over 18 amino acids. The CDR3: CSGEGLAGFTSSYNEQFF. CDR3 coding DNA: TGCAGCGGGGAGGGACTAGCGGGTTTTACTAGCTCCTACAATGAGCAGTTCTTC.

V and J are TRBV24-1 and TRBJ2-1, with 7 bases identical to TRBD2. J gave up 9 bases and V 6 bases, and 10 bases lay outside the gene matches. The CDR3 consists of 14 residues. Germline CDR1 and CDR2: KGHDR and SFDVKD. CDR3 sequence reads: CATSPREGLAEQFF. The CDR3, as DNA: TGTGCCACCAGTCCGAGGGAGGGGCTGGCTGAGCAGTTCTTC.

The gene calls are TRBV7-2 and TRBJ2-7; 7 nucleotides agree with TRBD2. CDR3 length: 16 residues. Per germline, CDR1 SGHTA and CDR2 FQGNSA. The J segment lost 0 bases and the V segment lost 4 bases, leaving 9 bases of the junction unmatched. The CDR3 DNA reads TGTGCCAGCAGCTCAACCCAGCGGGATTCCTCCTACGAGCAGTACTTC. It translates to CASSSTQRDSSYEQYF. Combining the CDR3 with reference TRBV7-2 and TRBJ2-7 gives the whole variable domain GAGVSQSPSNKVTEKGKDVELRCDPISGHTALYWYRQSLGQGLEFLIYFQGNSAPDKSGLPSDRFSAERTGGSVSTLTIQRTQQEDSAVYLCASSSTQRDSSYEQYFGPGTRLTVT.

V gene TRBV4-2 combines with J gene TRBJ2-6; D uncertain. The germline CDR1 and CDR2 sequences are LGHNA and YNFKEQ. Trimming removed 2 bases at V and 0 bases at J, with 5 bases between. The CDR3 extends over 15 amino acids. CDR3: CASSQTVSGANVLTF. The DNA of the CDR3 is TGTGCCAGCAGCCAAACAGTCTCTGGGGCCAACGTCCTGACTTTC.

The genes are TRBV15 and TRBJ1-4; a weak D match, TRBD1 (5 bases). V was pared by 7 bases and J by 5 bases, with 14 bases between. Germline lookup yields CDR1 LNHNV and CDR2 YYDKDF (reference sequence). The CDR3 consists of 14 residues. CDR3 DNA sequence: TGTGCCACCATCACTTGGGGGACCAATGAAAAACTGTTTTTT. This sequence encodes CATITWGTNEKLFF. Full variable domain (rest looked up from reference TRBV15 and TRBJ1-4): DAMVIQNPRYQVTQFGKPVTLSCSQTLNHNVMYWYQQKSSQAPKLLFHYYDKDFNNEADTPDNFQSRRPNTSFCFLDIRSPGLGDTAMYLCATITWGTNEKLFFGSGTQLSVL.

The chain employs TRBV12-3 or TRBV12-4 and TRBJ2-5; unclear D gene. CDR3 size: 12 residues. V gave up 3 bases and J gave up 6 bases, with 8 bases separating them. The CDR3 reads CASSLASKTQYF. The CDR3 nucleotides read TGTGCCAGCAGTTTGGCCTCAAAGACCCAGTACTTC.

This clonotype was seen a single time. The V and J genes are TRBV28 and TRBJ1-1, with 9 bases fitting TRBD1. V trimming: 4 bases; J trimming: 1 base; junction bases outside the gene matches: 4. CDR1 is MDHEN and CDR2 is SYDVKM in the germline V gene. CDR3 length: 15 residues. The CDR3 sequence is CASSYPGQGNTEAFF. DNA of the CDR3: TGTGCCAGCAGTTATCCGGGACAGGGGAACACTGAAGCTTTCTTT.

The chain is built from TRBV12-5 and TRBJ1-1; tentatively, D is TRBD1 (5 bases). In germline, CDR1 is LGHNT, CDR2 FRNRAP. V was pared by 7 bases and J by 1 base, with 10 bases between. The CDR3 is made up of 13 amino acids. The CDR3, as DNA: TGTGCTAGTGCCTCGGGGGAGAACACTGAAGCTTTCTTT. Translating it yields CASASGENTEAFF.

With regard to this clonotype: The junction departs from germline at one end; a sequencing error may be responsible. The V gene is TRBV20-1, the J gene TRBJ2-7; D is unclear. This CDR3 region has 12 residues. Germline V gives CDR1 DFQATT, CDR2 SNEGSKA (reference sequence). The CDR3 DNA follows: TGCAGTGCTAGACAAAGCTCCCACGAGCAGTACTTC. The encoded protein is CSARQSSHEQYF.

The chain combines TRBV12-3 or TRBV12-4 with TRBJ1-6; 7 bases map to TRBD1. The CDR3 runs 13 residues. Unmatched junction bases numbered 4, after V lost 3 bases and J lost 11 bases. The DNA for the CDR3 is TGTGCCAGCAGTTTTGGCAGGGGGACACCCCTCCACTTT. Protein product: CASSFGRGTPLHF.

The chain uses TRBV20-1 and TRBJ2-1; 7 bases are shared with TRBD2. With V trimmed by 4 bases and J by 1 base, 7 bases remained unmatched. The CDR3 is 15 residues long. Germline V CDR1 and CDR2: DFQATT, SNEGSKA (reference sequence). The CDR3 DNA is TGCAGTGCTATCCCGGGAGGACGGTCCTACAATGAGCAGTTCTTC. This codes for CSAIPGGRSYNEQFF.

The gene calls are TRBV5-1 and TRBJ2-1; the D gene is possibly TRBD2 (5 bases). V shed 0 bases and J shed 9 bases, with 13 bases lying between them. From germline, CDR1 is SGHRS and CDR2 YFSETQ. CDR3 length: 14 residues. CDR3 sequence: CASSLDGVLGEQFF. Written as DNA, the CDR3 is TGCGCCAGCAGCTTGGACGGGGTCTTAGGTGAGCAGTTCTTC.

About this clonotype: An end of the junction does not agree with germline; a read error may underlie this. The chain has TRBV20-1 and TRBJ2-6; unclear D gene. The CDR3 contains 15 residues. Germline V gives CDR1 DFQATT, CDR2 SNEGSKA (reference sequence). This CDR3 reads CGARGRISGANVLTF. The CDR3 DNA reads TGCGGTGCTAGAGGCAGAATCTCTGGGGCCAACGTCCTGACTTTC.

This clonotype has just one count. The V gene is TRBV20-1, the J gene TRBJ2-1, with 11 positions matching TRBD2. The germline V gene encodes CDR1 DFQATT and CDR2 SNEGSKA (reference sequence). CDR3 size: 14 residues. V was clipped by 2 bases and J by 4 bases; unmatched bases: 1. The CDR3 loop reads CSARLAGGYNEQFF. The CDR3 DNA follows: TGCAGTGCTAGACTAGCGGGGGGTTACAATGAGCAGTTCTTC.

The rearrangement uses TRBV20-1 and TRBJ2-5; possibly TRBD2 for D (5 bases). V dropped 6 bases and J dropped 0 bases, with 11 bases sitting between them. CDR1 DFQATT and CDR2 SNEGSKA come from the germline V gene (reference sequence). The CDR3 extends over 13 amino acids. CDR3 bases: TGCAGTGCGAAGGACTCAAACCAAGAGACCCAGTACTTC. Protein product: CSAKDSNQETQYF.

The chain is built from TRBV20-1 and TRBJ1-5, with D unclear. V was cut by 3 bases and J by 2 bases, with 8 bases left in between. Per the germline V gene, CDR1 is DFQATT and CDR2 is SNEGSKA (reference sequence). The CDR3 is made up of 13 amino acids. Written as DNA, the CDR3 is TGCAGTGCTAGGTCGACGGGCAATCAGCCCCAGCATTTT. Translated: CSARSTGNQPQHF.